These 18 T cell receptor beta chains share one sample of origin, sequenced in a study of blood T cell repertoires in COVID-19. TCRdb's copy holds only in-frame clones and misses some; the assay was immunoSEQ multiplex PCR. The data hold 250,000 to 400,000 clones, with approximately 91% observed a single time. Sequenced material: PBMCs or T cells enriched from blood (not recorded which). Source of these receptors: a man in his sixties who had recovered from COVID-19.

The gene calls are TRBV9 and TRBJ2-7; 8 bases are shared with TRBD2. V was pared by 0 bases and J by 0 bases, with 5 bases of the junction left unmatched. Germline CDR1 reads SGDLS; CDR2 reads YYNGEE. This CDR3 has 16 residues. This CDR3 reads CASSVGSGGSSYEQYF. The CDR3 nucleotides are TGTGCCAGCAGCGTAGGCAGCGGGGGTTCCTCCTACGAGCAGTACTTC.

This CDR3 is CATSDDIGRGDYGYTF. CDR3 DNA sequence: TGTGCCACCAGTGACGATATCGGGCGGGGCGATTATGGCTACACCTTC. The chain recombines TRBV24-1 with TRBJ1-2; tentative D call: TRBD1 (5 bases). Trimming took off 4 bases at V and 5 bases at J, with 19 bases between the two ends. There are 16 residues in the CDR3. Germline CDR1 and CDR2: KGHDR and SFDVKD.

The genes are TRBV7-5 and TRBJ2-7; the table's D call, TRBD1, has no DNA check behind it. TRBV7-5 is tagged as a pseudogene. CDR3 size: 19 residues. The CDR3 protein is CARSLAGRTGGSNSYEQYF. The CDR3 coding sequence is TGTGCCAGAAGCTTAGCTGGAAGGACAGGGGGTTCCAACTCCTACGAGCAGTACTTC.

This clone was counted only a few times. The chain combines TRBV6-5 with TRBJ1-1; 9 nucleotides line up with TRBD1. The CDR3 extends over 15 amino acids. V shed 2 bases and J 4 bases; nucleotides not matched to a gene: 5. CDR1 and CDR2 (germline): MNHEY, SVGAGI. CDR3 residues: CASSYTGGASTEAFF. The DNA for the CDR3 is TGTGCCAGCAGTTACACAGGGGGCGCCTCCACTGAAGCTTTCTTT.

On this clone itself: The same CDR3 arises from other DNA sequences in this sample as well. The chain combines TRBV11-3 with TRBJ2-7; no definite D call. Germline V lookup: CDR1 SGHNT, CDR2 YENEEA. Trimming removed 1 base from V and 0 bases from J, with 4 bases in between. The CDR3 length is 13 residues. This CDR3 reads CASSLGGSYEQYF. The CDR3 nucleotides read TGTGCCAGCAGCTTAGGCGGCTCCTACGAGCAGTACTTC.

This chain uses TRBV20-1 with TRBJ1-1; TRBD1 might be the D (5 bases). The CDR3 sequence is 8 residues long. Per germline, CDR1 DFQATT and CDR2 SNEGSKA (reference sequence). Here the CDR3 reads CRGGEAFF. Here the CDR3 DNA reads TGCAGGGGGGGAGAAGCTTTCTTT.

The CDR3 coding sequence is TGTGCCAGCAGCGTTTCTAGCACAGAGACCCAGTACTTC. Translation gives CASSVSSTETQYF. The rearrangement links TRBV9 to TRBJ2-5; TRBD2 might be the D (5 bases). Trimming took 2 bases from V and 4 from J, leaving 9 bases between them. Germline loops: CDR1 SGDLS, CDR2 YYNGEE. CDR3 size: 13 residues.

This clone was detected only a few times. The V gene is TRBV7-6, the J gene TRBJ2-7; possibly TRBD1 for D (5 bases). The CDR3 runs to 13 residues. Trimming took off 4 bases at V and 1 base at J, with 8 bases between the two ends. CDR1 and CDR2 from the germline V gene are SGHVS and FNYEAQ. CDR3 sequence: CASSWGRSYEQYF. CDR3 nucleotides: TGTGCCAGCAGCTGGGGCAGGTCCTACGAGCAGTACTTC.

The gene calls are TRBV27 and TRBJ2-3, with 8 bases matching TRBD1. The trim removed 4 bases at V and 3 bases at J, leaving 9 bases unmatched. This CDR3 spans 16 amino acids. Germline V gene lookup returns CDR1 MNHEY and CDR2 SMNVEV (reference sequence). The CDR3 coding sequence is TGTGCCAGCAGTTCCGGACAGGGAAGGATTACAGATACGCAGTATTTT. This encodes CASSSGQGRITDTQYF.

The chain combines TRBV5-3 with TRBJ2-7, with D possibly being TRBD2 (5 bases). TRBV5-3 is annotated as an ORF whose role is uncertain. The CDR3 loop spans 11 amino acids. The V end lost 7 bases, the J end lost 6 bases, and 11 bases lay between the germline ends. CDR3 sequence: CARSRAGEQYF. CDR3 coding DNA: TGTGCCAGATCGAGGGCTGGCGAGCAGTACTTC.

This chain links TRBV28 with TRBJ2-5; the D gene is possibly TRBD2 (6 bases). V was clipped by 5 bases and J by 8 bases, with 15 bases between them. The CDR3 spans 13 residues. Germline V gives CDR1 MDHEN, CDR2 SYDVKM. CDR3 sequence reads: CASSGGTAQTQYF. DNA of the CDR3: TGTGCCAGCAGTGGGGGGACCGCTCAAACCCAGTACTTC.

The chain has TRBV7-8 and TRBJ2-2; the D gene is possibly TRBD2 (6 bases). Trimming removed 3 bases from V and 13 bases from J, with 24 bases in between. Germline V lookup: CDR1 SGHVS, CDR2 FQNEAQ. The CDR3 consists of 16 residues. CDR3 in DNA: TGTGCCAGCAGCTTCCAAAGGTGGAGGGTTGGTCAGGGGCTGTTTTTT. Its protein is CASSFQRWRVGQGLFF. Combining the CDR3 with reference TRBV7-8 and TRBJ2-2 gives the whole variable domain GAGVSQSPRYKVAKRGQDVALRCDPISGHVSLFWYQQALGQGPEFLTYFQNEAQLDKSGLPSDRFFAERPEGSVSTLKIQRTQQEDSAVYLCASSFQRWRVGQGLFFGEGSRLTVL.

This chain joins TRBV18 and TRBJ2-3; the D is unclear. Germline V lookup: CDR1 KGHSH, CDR2 LQKENI. This CDR3 is built from 15 residues. Trimming stripped 1 base from V and 1 base from J, with 9 bases between. The CDR3 loop reads CASSPLPAGTDTQYF. As DNA, the CDR3 is TGTGCCAGCTCACCACTACCTGCGGGCACAGATACGCAGTATTTT.

The gene calls are TRBV5-1 and TRBJ2-3; 8 positions match TRBD2. Germline CDR1 and CDR2: SGHRS and YFSETQ. V shed 10 bases, J shed 0 bases, and the junction held 4 bases outside the gene matches. The CDR3 runs 13 residues. The CDR3, as DNA: TGCGCCTCGGGGGGGACTAGCACAGATACGCAGTATTTT. Translation gives CASGGTSTDTQYF.

This chain links TRBV6-4 with TRBJ2-1, with D perhaps TRBD2 (5 bases). The CDR3 is made up of 12 amino acids. The V end lost 6 bases, the J end lost 4 bases, and 7 bases lay between the germline ends. Germline assignment: CDR1 MRHNA and CDR2 SNTAGT. CDR3: CASSGLYNEQFF. DNA for the CDR3: TGTGCCAGCAGCGGACTGTACAATGAGCAGTTCTTC.

This sequence joins TRBV21-1 and TRBJ2-2; TRBD2, the table's D call, lacks a check against the DNA. TRBV21-1 is deemed a pseudogene. This CDR3 comprises 17 residues. The DNA for the CDR3 is TGTGCCAGCAGCAAAGGGCCCCCGGGTCGAAGCACCGGGGAGCTGTTTTTT. Its translation is CASSKGPPGRSTGELFF.

The chain carries TRBV28 and TRBJ1-2; D perhaps matches TRBD1 (6 bases). The CDR3 spans 14 residues. Trimming removed 3 bases from V and 11 bases from J, with 19 bases in between. The germline CDR1 and CDR2 sequences are MDHEN and SYDVKM. DNA for the CDR3: TGTGCCAGCAGTTTTTCTGCCAGGGTTAGGGGGTACACCTTC. It yields the protein CASSFSARVRGYTF.

CDR3 in amino acids: CASSLVSVNTGELFF. The DNA for the CDR3 is TGTGCCAGCAGCTTAGTGTCGGTGAACACCGGGGAGCTGTTTTTT. The chain uses TRBV11-2 and TRBJ2-2; D call uncertain. In germline, CDR1 is SGHAT, CDR2 FQNNGV. Between the trimmed V and J ends, which lost 1 base and 1 base, there was a span of 7 bases. The CDR3 has 15 residues.